A single sample gave rise to the 20 T cell receptor beta chains below, sequenced in a study of OX40 agonist ivuxolimab in advanced cancers. The table came from immunoSEQ multiplex PCR; TCRdb's copy has only in-frame clones and leaves some out. This table has around 100,000 clones, 89% appearing once. Sequenced here: CD4+ or CD8+ T cells sorted from blood, sampled in a trial of the OX40 agonist ivuxolimab. The receptors originated from an adult with an advanced solid tumor such as melanoma, head and neck, liver or kidney cancer.

In its sample, this clone was seen a few times. J is TRBJ1-1 and V is TRBV10-1, with D perhaps matching TRBD1 (6 bases). Germline loops: CDR1 WNHNN, CDR2 SYGVQD (reference sequence). V shed 6 bases and J shed 2 bases, with 13 bases lying between them. The CDR3 is made up of 14 amino acids. The CDR3 DNA is TGCGCCAGCAGCCCCGGGACACACAACACTGAAGCTTTCTTT. Encoded protein: CASSPGTHNTEAFF.

This clone was detected only once. This chain connects TRBV2 to TRBJ2-7, with 8 bases aligning to TRBD2. The CDR3 length is 13 residues. After removal of 10 bases from V and 6 bases from J, the junction contained 11 bases not matched to a gene. Germline V CDR1 and CDR2: SNHLY, FYNNEI. The CDR3: CAITGTSTFEQYF. The DNA of the CDR3 is TGTGCCATTACCGGGACTAGTACTTTCGAGCAGTACTTC.

The sample holds a few counts of this clone. Sequence at one end of the junction differs from germline and may be a read error. The chain uses TRBV30 and TRBJ1-5; 9 positions agree with TRBD1. The CDR3 consists of 13 residues. Looked up from germline, CDR1 is GTSNPN and CDR2 is SVGIG (reference sequence). In DNA form, the CDR3 reads TGTGCCTGGTCGGGACAGGGCAACCAGCCCCAGCATTTT. It is translated as CAWSGQGNQPQHF.

The chain links TRBV10-3 to TRBJ1-1, with a weak D call TRBD1 (5 bases). Trimming took 9 bases from V and 4 from J, leaving 12 bases between them. The V gene's germline CDR1 is ENHRY and CDR2 SYGVKD. The CDR3 is 12 amino acids. The CDR3 DNA follows: TGTGCCATTTCGTTTAGGGGCACTGAAGCTTTCTTT. The encoded protein is CAISFRGTEAFF.

V usage is TRBV7-9 and J usage is TRBJ2-6; 10 bases match TRBD1. CDR1 SEHNR and CDR2 FQNEAQ come from the germline V gene (reference sequence). V dropped 5 bases and J dropped 2; count of bases not matched to a gene: 12. The CDR3 is made up of 19 amino acids. This chain's CDR3 is CASSRRSGTGVTGANVLTF. The CDR3 DNA sequence: TGTGCCAGCAGCAGGCGTAGTGGGACAGGGGTTACTGGGGCCAACGTCCTGACTTTC.

This rearrangement joins TRBV19 to TRBJ1-5; 12 nucleotides line up with TRBD1. The CDR3 is 16 amino acids. With 5 bases clipped from V and 4 bases from J, the junction kept 6 bases outside the gene matches. Germline assignment: CDR1 LNHDA and CDR2 SQIVND (reference sequence). The CDR3 is CASSSGTGGRNQPQHF. The CDR3 DNA reads TGTGCCAGTAGTTCCGGGACAGGGGGCAGAAATCAGCCCCAGCATTTT. Full variable domain (remainder filled in from reference TRBV19 and TRBJ1-5): DGGITQSPKYLFRKEGQNVTLSCEQNLNHDAMYWYRQDPGQGLRLIYYSQIVNDFQKGDIAEGYSVSREKKESFPLTVTSAQKNPTAFYLCASSSGTGGRNQPQHFGDGTRLSIL.

Notes on this clone: Other DNA sequences in this specimen translate into the identical CDR3. The chain links TRBV6-5 to TRBJ1-5; 7 nucleotides match TRBD1. This CDR3 spans 14 amino acids. The V gene end was trimmed by 5 bases and the J gene end by 5 bases; junction bases not matched to a gene: 6. The germline V gene encodes CDR1 MNHEY and CDR2 SVGAGI. In DNA form, the CDR3 reads TGTGCCAGCAGTCGACAGGGCGGGGATCAGCCCCAGCATTTT. It yields the protein CASSRQGGDQPQHF.

The chain recombines TRBV18 with TRBJ2-5, with D unclear. Germline V gives CDR1 KGHSH, CDR2 LQKENI. Trimming removed 1 base at V and 2 bases at J, with 11 bases between. The CDR3 is 15 residues long. This CDR3 reads CASSPQGRSQETQYF. The CDR3 coding sequence is TGTGCCAGCTCACCACAAGGACGGAGTCAAGAGACCCAGTACTTC.

This clone showed up just once. The J gene is TRBJ2-7, the V gene TRBV7-9; D might be TRBD1 (5 bases). This CDR3 region has 15 residues. V lost 1 base and J 3 bases, leaving 13 bases between the germline ends. Per germline, CDR1 SEHNR and CDR2 FQNEAQ (reference sequence). The CDR3 reads CASSLVPGQGYEQYF. In DNA, the CDR3 is TGTGCCAGCAGCTTAGTACCGGGCCAGGGCTACGAGCAGTACTTC.

The gene calls are TRBV5-1 and TRBJ2-7, with D tentatively TRBD1 or TRBD2 (5 bases each). The CDR3 extends over 12 amino acids. Trimming cost V 7 bases and J 3 bases, with 11 bases left between them. The germline V gene has CDR1 SGHRS and CDR2 YFSETQ. The CDR3 reads CASRRDGYEQYF. The DNA for the CDR3 is TGCGCCAGCCGACGGGACGGCTACGAGCAGTACTTC. Looking up the rest from reference TRBV5-1 and TRBJ2-7 gives the full variable domain: KAGVTQTPRYLIKTRGQQVTLSCSPISGHRSVSWYQQTPGQGLQFLFEYFSETQRNKGNFPGRFSGRQFSNSRSEMNVSTLELGDSALYLCASRRDGYEQYFGPGTRLTVT.

V is TRBV28 and J is TRBJ2-7; 8 bases are shared with TRBD1. CDR1 is MDHEN, CDR2 SYDVKM, per germline. This CDR3 spans 15 amino acids. V was clipped by 4 bases and J by 3 bases; unmatched bases: 8. The CDR3, as DNA: TGTGCCAGCAGTTCCCAGGGACAGGAGGGCTACGAGCAGTACTTC. Its translation: CASSSQGQEGYEQYF. Full variable domain (rest looked up from reference TRBV28 and TRBJ2-7): DVKVTQSSRYLVKRTGEKVFLECVQDMDHENMFWYRQDPGLGLRLIYFSYDVKMKEKGDIPEGYSVSREKKERFSLILESASTNQTSMYLCASSSQGQEGYEQYFGPGTRLTVT.

The chain carries TRBV5-1 and TRBJ2-1; 8 bases fit TRBD1. The CDR3 loop spans 17 amino acids. V was clipped by 2 bases and J by 4 bases; unmatched bases: 11. Per germline, CDR1 SGHRS and CDR2 YFSETQ. The CDR3 here is CASSLNLFGQGYNEQFF. The CDR3 bases are TGCGCCAGCAGCTTAAACCTTTTTGGACAGGGATACAATGAGCAGTTCTTC. The full variable domain, its missing parts supplied by reference TRBV5-1 and TRBJ2-1, is KAGVTQTPRYLIKTRGQQVTLSCSPISGHRSVSWYQQTPGQGLQFLFEYFSETQRNKGNFPGRFSGRQFSNSRSEMNVSTLELGDSALYLCASSLNLFGQGYNEQFFGPGTRLTVL.

V usage is TRBV5-1 and J usage is TRBJ1-1, with D tentatively TRBD1 (5 bases). Germline-derived CDR1 and CDR2 are SGHRS and YFSETQ. Trimming shortened V by 4 bases and J by 1 base, and 14 bases separated the two germline ends. This CDR3 contains 15 residues. This CDR3 is CASSKSDKKNTEAFF. DNA for the CDR3: TGCGCCAGCAGCAAATCGGACAAGAAGAACACTGAAGCTTTCTTT.

The V gene is TRBV6-1, the J gene TRBJ2-7; 14 bases are a match to TRBD2. V shed 2 bases, J shed 5 bases, and the junction held 11 bases outside the gene matches. The CDR3 has 18 residues. Germline assignment: CDR1 MNHNS and CDR2 SASEGT. The CDR3 loop is CASSEFFVRLAGGNEQYF. The CDR3 coding sequence is TGTGCCAGCAGTGAATTCTTCGTGAGACTAGCGGGAGGGAACGAGCAGTACTTC.

This rearrangement joins TRBV18 to TRBJ2-5; D not resolved. Looked up from germline, CDR1 is KGHSH and CDR2 is LQKENI. This CDR3 has 13 residues. V lost 3 bases and J 1 base, leaving 6 bases between the germline ends. The CDR3 bases are TGTGCCAGCTCACCGATGATCCAAGAGACCCAGTACTTC. Its translation is CASSPMIQETQYF.

The V and J genes are TRBV5-1 and TRBJ2-1; the D is unclear. The CDR3 spans 13 residues. Germline V CDR1 and CDR2: SGHRS, YFSETQ. The V end lost 7 bases, the J end lost 0 bases, and 8 bases lay between the germline ends. CDR3 bases: TGCGCCAGCCGGACCGTCTCCTACAATGAGCAGTTCTTC. Its translation is CASRTVSYNEQFF.

The chain employs TRBV6-5 and TRBJ2-3; D tentatively reads TRBD1 or TRBD2 (5 bases each). The germline CDR1 and CDR2 sequences are MNHEY and SVGAGI. The CDR3 has 14 amino acids. The V end lost 5 bases, the J end lost 6 bases, and 15 bases lay between the germline ends. CDR3 in amino acids: CASSTRGERDTQYF. CDR3 DNA: TGTGCCAGCAGTACCCGGGGCGAGAGGGATACGCAGTATTTT.

This clone occurred a few times. The CDR3 nucleotides read TGTGCCTGGAGTACTGCAGCGAACACTGAAGCTTTCTTT. Residues: CAWSTAANTEAFF. V usage is TRBV30 and J usage is TRBJ1-1; D not resolved. The CDR3 is 13 residues long. V was clipped by 2 bases and J by 1 base, with 8 bases between them. Germline CDR1 reads GTSNPN; CDR2 reads SVGIG (reference sequence).

The chain links TRBV10-3 to TRBJ2-1; maybe TRBD2 (5 bases). The V and J ends lost 6 bases and 9 bases respectively, with 21 bases between them. Germline values: CDR1 ENHRY, CDR2 SYGVKD. The CDR3 totals 15 residues. The CDR3 DNA reads TGTGCCATCAGGGAAACCGGGATAACTAGAGGTGAGCAGTTCTTC. Its protein product is CAIRETGITRGEQFF.

The chain employs TRBV9 and TRBJ2-2; D is unclear. The germline gives CDR1 SGDLS, CDR2 YYNGEE. V was trimmed by 4 bases and J by 4 bases, leaving 5 bases between them. The length of the CDR3 is 12 residues. In DNA form, the CDR3 reads TGTGCCAGCAGCCCGTTCACCGGGGAGCTGTTTTTT. As protein: CASSPFTGELFF.